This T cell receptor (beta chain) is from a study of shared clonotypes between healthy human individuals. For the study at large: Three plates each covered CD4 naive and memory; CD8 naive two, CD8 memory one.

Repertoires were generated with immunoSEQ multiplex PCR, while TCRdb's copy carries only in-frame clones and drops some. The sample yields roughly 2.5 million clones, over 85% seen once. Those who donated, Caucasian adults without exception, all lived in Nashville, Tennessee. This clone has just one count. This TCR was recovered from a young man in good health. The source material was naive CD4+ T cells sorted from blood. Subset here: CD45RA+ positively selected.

CDR3 bases: TGCGCCAGCAGCTTGAAGACGGGACCCACAGATACGCAGTATTTT. As protein: CASSLKTGPTDTQYF. The chain employs TRBV5-1 and TRBJ2-3, with D possibly being TRBD1 or TRBD2 (5 bases each). CDR1 and CDR2 from the germline V gene are SGHRS and YFSETQ. The CDR3 spans 15 residues. Trimming stripped 1 base from V and 2 bases from J, with 11 bases between.